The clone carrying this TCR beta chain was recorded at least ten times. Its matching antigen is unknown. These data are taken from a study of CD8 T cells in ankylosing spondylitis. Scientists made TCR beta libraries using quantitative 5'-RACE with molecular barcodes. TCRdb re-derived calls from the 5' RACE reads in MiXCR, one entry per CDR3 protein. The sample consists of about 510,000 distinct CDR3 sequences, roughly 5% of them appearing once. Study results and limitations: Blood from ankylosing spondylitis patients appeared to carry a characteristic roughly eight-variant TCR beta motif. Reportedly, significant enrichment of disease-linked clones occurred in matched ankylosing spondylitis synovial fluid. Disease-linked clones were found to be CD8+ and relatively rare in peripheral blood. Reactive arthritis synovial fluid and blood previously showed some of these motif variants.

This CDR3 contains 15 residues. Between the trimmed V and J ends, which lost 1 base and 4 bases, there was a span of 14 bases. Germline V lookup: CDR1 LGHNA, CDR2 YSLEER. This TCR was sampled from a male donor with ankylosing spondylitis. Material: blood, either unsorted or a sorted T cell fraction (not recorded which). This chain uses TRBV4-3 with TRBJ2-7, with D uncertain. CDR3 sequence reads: CASSQGITQIYEQYF. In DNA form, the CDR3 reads TGCGCCAGCAGCCAAGGCATTACCCAAATTTACGAGCAGTACTTC.